The next 18 T cell receptor beta chains were all read from a single sample in a study of identifying expanded T cells in peripheral blood. The protocol was immunoSEQ multiplex PCR, while the TCRdb copy is restricted to in-frame clones and leaves out a portion. The sample holds about 50,000 clones, over 75% seen once. The source material was blood. The receptor source for this set is a person aged 18 to 75 in good health.

The V gene is TRBV2, the J gene TRBJ1-1, with D possibly matching TRBD1 (5 bases). The V gene lost 5 bases and the J gene lost 7 bases, with 11 bases spanning the gap. Germline CDR1 and CDR2: SNHLY and FYNNEI. The CDR3 contains 12 residues. The CDR3 region is CASSNQGNEAFF. The CDR3 DNA reads TGTGCCAGCAGTAACCAGGGTAATGAAGCTTTCTTT.

V gene TRBV7-9 combines with J gene TRBJ2-1, with 9 positions matching TRBD2. J was trimmed by 3 bases and V by 5 bases; bases with no gene match: 5. The CDR3 sequence is 15 residues long. Germline CDR1 and CDR2: SEHNR and FQNEAQ (reference sequence). This CDR3 reads CASSDSGGSYNEQFF. CDR3 DNA sequence: TGTGCCAGCAGCGATAGCGGGGGAAGCTACAATGAGCAGTTCTTC.

The V gene is TRBV29-1, the J gene TRBJ2-5; the D gene is possibly TRBD1 (6 bases). The V end lost 6 bases, the J end lost 2 bases, and 13 bases lay between the germline ends. The CDR3 is 13 amino acids. Germline V lookup: CDR1 SQVTM, CDR2 ANQGSEA. CDR3 region: CSVIGQHQETQYF. For the CDR3, the DNA is TGCAGCGTGATAGGACAGCATCAAGAGACCCAGTACTTC.

The chain carries TRBV19 and TRBJ2-7; D gene unclear. The CDR3 spans 14 residues. CDR1 is LNHDA and CDR2 is SQIVND in the germline V gene (reference sequence). V lost 5 bases and J 6 bases, leaving 17 bases between the germline ends. DNA of the CDR3: TGTGCCAGTAGTTTCGGACGGCAGGTGGGCGAGCAGTACTTC. It is translated as CASSFGRQVGEQYF. The whole variable domain, filled in from reference TRBV19 and TRBJ2-7, reads DGGITQSPKYLFRKEGQNVTLSCEQNLNHDAMYWYRQDPGQGLRLIYYSQIVNDFQKGDIAEGYSVSREKKESFPLTVTSAQKNPTAFYLCASSFGRQVGEQYFGPGTRLTVT.

The chain has TRBV30 and TRBJ2-4, with D perhaps being TRBD1 or TRBD2 (6 bases each). Germline CDR1 and CDR2: GTSNPN and SVGIG (reference sequence). Trimming removed 0 bases at V and 3 bases at J, with 24 bases between. The CDR3 covers 19 residues. CDR3 residues: CAWSVPTRTAGPGKNIQYF. As DNA, the CDR3 is TGTGCCTGGAGTGTCCCGACTCGGACAGCGGGCCCCGGCAAAAACATTCAGTACTTC.

The V call is TRBV6-6, the J call TRBJ1-2; D may be TRBD1 (5 bases). The CDR3 covers 13 residues. V lost 0 bases to trimming and J lost 8 bases, with 10 bases between them. Germline CDR1 is MNHNY and CDR2 is SVGAGI (reference sequence). The CDR3 protein is CASSYSTARGYTF. The CDR3 DNA is TGTGCCAGCAGTTACTCGACAGCTCGCGGCTACACCTTC.

This clone was detected once. For the CDR3, the DNA is TGTGCCAGCACCATCATAAGGAGCGGATACTATGGCTACACCTTC. Its translation is CASTIIRSGYYGYTF. The rearrangement links TRBV7-2 to TRBJ1-2; unclear D gene. Germline V gene data show CDR1 as SGHTA and CDR2 as FQGNSA. This CDR3 has 15 amino acids. Trimming removed 7 bases at V and 3 bases at J, with 18 bases between.

This sequence joins TRBV7-9 and TRBJ2-1; 8 bases match TRBD2. The germline CDR1 and CDR2 sequences are SEHNR and FQNEAQ (reference sequence). The CDR3 sequence is 16 residues long. J was trimmed by 0 bases and V by 5 bases; bases with no gene match: 6. For the CDR3, the DNA is TGTGCCAGCAGCCCACTTACTAGCGGCTCCTACAATGAGCAGTTCTTC. This encodes CASSPLTSGSYNEQFF.

This clone has only a few counts. The gene calls are TRBV27 and TRBJ2-3; D unresolved. CDR3 size: 15 residues. V was shortened by 3 bases and J by 0 bases, with 10 bases between the two germline ends. Germline V gene lookup returns CDR1 MNHEY and CDR2 SMNVEV (reference sequence). CDR3 sequence: CASSFGFLSTDTQYF. CDR3 nucleotides: TGTGCCAGCAGTTTTGGCTTCCTAAGCACAGATACGCAGTATTTT.

V and J are TRBV6-4 and TRBJ1-1, with 7 nucleotides matching TRBD1. This CDR3 contains 14 residues. The junction had 6 bases not matched to a gene; V was cut back by 5 bases and J by 3 bases. Germline V gene sequence: CDR1 MRHNA, CDR2 SNTAGT. For the CDR3, the DNA is TGTGCCAGCAGTCGACAGGGCGGCGACACTGAAGCTTTCTTT. Amino acids: CASSRQGGDTEAFF.

This clone is labeled as medium-sized. V and J are TRBV21-1 and TRBJ1-1; TRBD1 is the table's D call and was not checked against the DNA. TRBV21-1 is shown as a pseudogene. There are 14 residues in the CDR3. CDR3 in amino acids: CASRQRGQGSEAFF. The CDR3 coding sequence is TGTGCCAGCAGACAACGGGGACAGGGCTCTGAAGCTTTCTTT.

Here the CDR3 reads CASSAAGTGSDTQYF. CDR3 DNA: TGTGCCAGCAGCGCTGCCGGGACAGGGTCAGATACGCAGTATTTT. The rearrangement links TRBV5-6 to TRBJ2-3; 9 bases map to TRBD1. This CDR3 contains 15 residues. V lost 4 bases and J lost 4; bases outside the gene matches: 7. The germline V gene has CDR1 SGHDT and CDR2 YYEEEE.

This chain joins TRBV9 and TRBJ2-3; 9 bases agree with TRBD1. V lost 0 bases, J lost 3 bases, and 5 bases stayed unmatched. The CDR3 is 16 residues long. Germline CDR1 is SGDLS and CDR2 is YYNGEE. The CDR3 nucleotides read TGTGCCAGCAGCGTAGCCGCCGGACAGGGGACAGATACGCAGTATTTT. Amino acids: CASSVAAGQGTDTQYF.

The gene calls are TRBV7-2 and TRBJ2-2, with D maybe TRBD2 (5 bases). Germline V gene sequence: CDR1 SGHTA, CDR2 FQGNSA. V was shortened by 5 bases and J by 2 bases, with 12 bases between the two germline ends. CDR3 length: 15 residues. Here the CDR3 reads CASSPFGVNTGELFF. In DNA, the CDR3 is TGTGCCAGCAGCCCATTCGGGGTTAACACCGGGGAGCTGTTTTTT.

This chain connects TRBV11-2 to TRBJ2-3; maybe TRBD1 (5 bases). This CDR3 has 17 residues. CDR1 and CDR2 (germline): SGHAT, FQNNGV. The V end was cut by 1 base, the J end by 0 bases, with 14 bases between. The CDR3 region is CASSLVAGQSSTDTQYF. Here the CDR3 DNA reads TGTGCCAGCAGCTTAGTCGCAGGGCAATCTAGCACAGATACGCAGTATTTT.

V usage is TRBV6-6 and J usage is TRBJ1-1; D is uncertain. This CDR3 comprises 12 residues. Germline CDR1 is MNHNY and CDR2 is SVGAGI (reference sequence). V was clipped by 0 bases and J by 6 bases, with 5 bases between them. As DNA, the CDR3 is TGTGCCAGCAGTTACTCTGTTGCTGAAGCTTTCTTT. This gives the protein CASSYSVAEAFF.

The table lists this clone with a count of one. The rearrangement joins TRBV27 to TRBJ2-7; D perhaps matches TRBD2 (5 bases). Deletions cut 0 bases from V and 1 base from J, with 7 bases between. Germline CDR1 and CDR2: MNHEY and SMNVEV (reference sequence). This CDR3 spans 14 amino acids. CDR3 protein: CASSLSRDSYEQYF. CDR3 DNA sequence: TGTGCCAGCAGTTTATCCCGGGATTCCTACGAGCAGTACTTC.

Notes on this clone: Relative to the germline gene, one junction end is altered; a read error may explain this. V is TRBV2 and J is TRBJ1-2, with 7 bases that match TRBD1. In germline, CDR1 is SNHLY, CDR2 FYNNEI. CDR3 length equals 11 residues. The CDR3 nucleotides are TGTGCCAGCAGTAGTAGGGGGGACAGAGTCTTC. It yields the protein CASSSRGDRVF.